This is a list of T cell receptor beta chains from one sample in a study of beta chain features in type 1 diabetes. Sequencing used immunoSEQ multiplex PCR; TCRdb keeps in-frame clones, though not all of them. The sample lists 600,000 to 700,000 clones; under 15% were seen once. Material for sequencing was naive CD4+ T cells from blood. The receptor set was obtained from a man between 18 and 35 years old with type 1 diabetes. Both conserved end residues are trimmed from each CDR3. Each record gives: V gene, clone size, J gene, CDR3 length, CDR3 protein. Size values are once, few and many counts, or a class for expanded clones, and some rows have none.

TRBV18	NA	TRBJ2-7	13	ASSQGQGPSYEQY
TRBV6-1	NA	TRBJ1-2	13	ASSEAAGTDYGYT
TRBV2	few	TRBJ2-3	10	ASKDSSDTQY
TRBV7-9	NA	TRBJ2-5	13	ASSSHPGQGETQY
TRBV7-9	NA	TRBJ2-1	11	ASTGTAFNEQF
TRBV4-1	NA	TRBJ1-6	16	ASSQHRDPGNDNSPLH
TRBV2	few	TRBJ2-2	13	ASSVLDFNTGELF
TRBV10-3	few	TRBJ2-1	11	AIGYGGGNEQF
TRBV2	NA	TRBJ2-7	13	ASNPRTGVSDEQY
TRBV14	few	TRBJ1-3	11	ASSLHSGNTIY
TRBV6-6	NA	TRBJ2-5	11	ASRLGGGETQY